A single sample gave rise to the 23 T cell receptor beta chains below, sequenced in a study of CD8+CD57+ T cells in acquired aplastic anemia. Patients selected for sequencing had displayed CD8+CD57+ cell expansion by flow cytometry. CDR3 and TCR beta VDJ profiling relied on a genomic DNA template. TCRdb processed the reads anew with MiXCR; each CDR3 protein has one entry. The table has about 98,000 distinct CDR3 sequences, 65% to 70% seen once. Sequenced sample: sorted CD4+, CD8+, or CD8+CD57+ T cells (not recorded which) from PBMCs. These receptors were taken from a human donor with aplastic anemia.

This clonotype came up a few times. The CDR3 is CASSLEGPYEQYF. CDR3 nucleotides: TGTGCCAGCAGCTTAGAGGGTCCCTACGAGCAGTACTTC. The chain has TRBV7-9 and TRBJ2-7; D is undetermined. Trimming took off 1 base at V and 2 bases at J, with 6 bases between the two ends. The CDR3 sequence is 13 residues long. CDR1 and CDR2 (germline): SEHNR, FQNEAQ (reference sequence).

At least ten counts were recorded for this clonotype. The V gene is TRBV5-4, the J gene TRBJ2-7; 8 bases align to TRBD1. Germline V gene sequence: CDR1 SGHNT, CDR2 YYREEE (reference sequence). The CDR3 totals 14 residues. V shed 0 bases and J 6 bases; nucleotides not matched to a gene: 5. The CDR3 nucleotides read TGTGCCAGCAGCTTGGGGACAGGGTTTGGCGAGCAGTACTTC. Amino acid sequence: CASSLGTGFGEQYF.

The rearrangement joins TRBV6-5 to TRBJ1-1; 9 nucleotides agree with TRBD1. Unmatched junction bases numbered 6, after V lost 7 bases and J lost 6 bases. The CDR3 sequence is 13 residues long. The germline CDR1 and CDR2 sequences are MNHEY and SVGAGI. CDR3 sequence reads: CASNSDRGAEAFF. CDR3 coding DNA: TGTGCCAGCAATTCGGACAGGGGCGCTGAAGCTTTCTTT.

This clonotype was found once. The CDR3 DNA is TGTGCCAGCAGTTCCGGCGACAGGGCTGGCTACACCTTC. This codes for CASSSGDRAGYTF. The rearrangement joins TRBV12-3 or TRBV12-4 to TRBJ1-2, with TRBD1 matching 7 bases. The CDR3 has 13 amino acids. V trimming: 4 bases; J trimming: 7 bases; junction bases outside the gene matches: 6.

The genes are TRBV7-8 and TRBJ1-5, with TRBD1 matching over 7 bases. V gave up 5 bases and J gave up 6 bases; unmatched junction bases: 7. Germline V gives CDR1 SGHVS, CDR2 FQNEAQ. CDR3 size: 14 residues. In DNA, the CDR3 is TGTGCCAGCAGCAAGGGGGCGCTCGGTCAGCCCCAGCATTTT. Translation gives CASSKGALGQPQHF.

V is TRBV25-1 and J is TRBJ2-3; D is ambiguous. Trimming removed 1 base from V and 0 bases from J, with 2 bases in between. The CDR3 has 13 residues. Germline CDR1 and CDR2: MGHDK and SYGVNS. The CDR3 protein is CASSELSTDTQYF. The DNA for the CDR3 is TGTGCCAGCAGTGAATTGAGCACAGATACGCAGTATTTT.

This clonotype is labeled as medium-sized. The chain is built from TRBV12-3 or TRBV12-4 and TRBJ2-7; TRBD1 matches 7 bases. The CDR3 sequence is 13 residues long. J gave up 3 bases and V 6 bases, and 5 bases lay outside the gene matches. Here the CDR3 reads CASSPGQIYEQYF. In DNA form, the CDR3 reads TGTGCCAGCAGCCCGGGACAGATCTACGAGCAGTACTTC.

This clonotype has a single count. CDR3 loop: CATSRQDRVFTDTQYF. DNA for the CDR3: TGTGCCACCAGCAGGCAGGACAGGGTGTTCACAGATACGCAGTATTTT. This rearrangement joins TRBV15 to TRBJ2-3, with TRBD1 matching 8 bases. Trimming removed 3 bases from V and 2 bases from J; junction bases left unmatched: 7. Germline CDR1 reads LNHNV; CDR2 reads YYDKDF (reference sequence). The CDR3 has 16 residues.

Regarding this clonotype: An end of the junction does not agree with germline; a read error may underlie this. The CDR3 here is CASSPGTGDINVQFF. The CDR3 nucleotides are TGTGCCAGCAGCCCCGGGACAGGGGATATCAATGTGCAGTTCTTC. The chain has TRBV11-2 and TRBJ2-1; 10 bases match TRBD1. The CDR3 runs to 15 residues. Germline V gene sequence: CDR1 SGHAT, CDR2 FQNNGV.

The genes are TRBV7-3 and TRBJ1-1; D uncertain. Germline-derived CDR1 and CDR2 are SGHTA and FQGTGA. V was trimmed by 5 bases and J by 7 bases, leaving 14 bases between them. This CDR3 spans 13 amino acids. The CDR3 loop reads CASSLSGGHEAFF. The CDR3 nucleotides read TGTGCCAGCAGCCTCTCAGGAGGCCATGAAGCTTTCTTT.

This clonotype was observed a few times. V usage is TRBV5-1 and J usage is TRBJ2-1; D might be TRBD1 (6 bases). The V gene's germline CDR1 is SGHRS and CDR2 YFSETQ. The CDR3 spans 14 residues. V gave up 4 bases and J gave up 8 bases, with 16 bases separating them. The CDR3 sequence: CASSQDSPVDEQFF. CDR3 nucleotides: TGCGCCAGCAGCCAGGACAGCCCAGTCGATGAGCAGTTCTTC.

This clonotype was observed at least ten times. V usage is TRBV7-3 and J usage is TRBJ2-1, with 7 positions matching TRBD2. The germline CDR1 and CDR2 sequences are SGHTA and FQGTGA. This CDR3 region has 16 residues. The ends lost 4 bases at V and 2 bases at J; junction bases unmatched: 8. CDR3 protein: CASSSSSGPTYNEQFF. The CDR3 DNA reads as TGTGCCAGCAGCTCGTCTAGCGGTCCGACCTACAATGAGCAGTTCTTC.

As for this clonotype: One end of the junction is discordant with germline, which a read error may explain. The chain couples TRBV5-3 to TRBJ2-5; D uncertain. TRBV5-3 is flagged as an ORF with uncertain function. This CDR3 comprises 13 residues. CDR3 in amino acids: CASSLVARETQYF. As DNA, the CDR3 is TGTGCCAGCAGCTTGGTTGCGCGAGAGACCCAGTACTTC.

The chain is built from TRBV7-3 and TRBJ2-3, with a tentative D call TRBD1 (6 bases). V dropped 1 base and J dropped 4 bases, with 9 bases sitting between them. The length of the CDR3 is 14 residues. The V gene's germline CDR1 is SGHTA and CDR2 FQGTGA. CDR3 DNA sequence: TGTGCCAGCAGCTTAAACAGGGTATCAGATACGCAGTATTTT. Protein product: CASSLNRVSDTQYF.

The CDR3 coding sequence is TGCAGTGCTACTACCTACAGGGGAAGCACAGATACGCAGTATTTT. The encoded protein is CSATTYRGSTDTQYF. The chain links TRBV20-1 to TRBJ2-3, with 7 bases aligning to TRBD1. V was pared by 4 bases and J by 0 bases, with 7 bases of the junction left unmatched. The germline gives CDR1 DFQATT, CDR2 SNEGSKA (reference sequence). The length of the CDR3 is 15 residues.

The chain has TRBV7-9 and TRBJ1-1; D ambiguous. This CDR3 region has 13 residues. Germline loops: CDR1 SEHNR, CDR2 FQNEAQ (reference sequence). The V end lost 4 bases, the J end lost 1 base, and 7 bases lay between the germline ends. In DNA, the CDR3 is TGTGCCAGCAGCTATCAAGGGAACACTGAAGCTTTCTTT. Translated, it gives CASSYQGNTEAFF.

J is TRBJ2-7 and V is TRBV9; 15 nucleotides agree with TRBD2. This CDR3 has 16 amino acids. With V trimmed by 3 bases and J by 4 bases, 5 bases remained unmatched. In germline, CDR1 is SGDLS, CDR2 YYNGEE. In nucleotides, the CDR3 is TGTGCCAGCAGCGGTTCCGGGACTAGCGGGGGGTACGAGCAGTACTTC. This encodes CASSGSGTSGGYEQYF.

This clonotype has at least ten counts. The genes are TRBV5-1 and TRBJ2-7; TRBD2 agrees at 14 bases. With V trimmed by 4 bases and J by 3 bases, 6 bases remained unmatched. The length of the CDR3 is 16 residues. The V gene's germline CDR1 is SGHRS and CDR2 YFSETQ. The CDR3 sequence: CASSRGLAGGYYEQYF. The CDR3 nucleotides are TGCGCCAGCAGCCGAGGACTAGCGGGGGGATACTACGAGCAGTACTTC.

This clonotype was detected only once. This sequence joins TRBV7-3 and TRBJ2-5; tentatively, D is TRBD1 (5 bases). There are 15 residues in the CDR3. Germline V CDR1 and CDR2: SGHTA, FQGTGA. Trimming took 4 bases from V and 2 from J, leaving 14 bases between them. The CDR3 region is CASSSTASSQETQYF. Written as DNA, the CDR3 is TGTGCCAGCAGCTCGACAGCATCCTCTCAAGAGACCCAGTACTTC. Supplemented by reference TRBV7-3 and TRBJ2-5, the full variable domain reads GAGVSQTPSNKVTEKGKYVELRCDPISGHTALYWYRQSLGQGPEFLIYFQGTGAADDSGLPNDRFFAVRPEGSVSTLKIQRTERGDSAVYLCASSSTASSQETQYFGPGTRLLVL.

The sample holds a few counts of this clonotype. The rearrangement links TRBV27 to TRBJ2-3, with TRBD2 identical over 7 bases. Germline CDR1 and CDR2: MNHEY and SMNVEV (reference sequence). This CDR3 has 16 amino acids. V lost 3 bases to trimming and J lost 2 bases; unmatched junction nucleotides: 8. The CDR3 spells CASSFGAGFFTDTQYF. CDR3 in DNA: TGTGCCAGCAGTTTTGGAGCGGGATTTTTCACAGATACGCAGTATTTT.

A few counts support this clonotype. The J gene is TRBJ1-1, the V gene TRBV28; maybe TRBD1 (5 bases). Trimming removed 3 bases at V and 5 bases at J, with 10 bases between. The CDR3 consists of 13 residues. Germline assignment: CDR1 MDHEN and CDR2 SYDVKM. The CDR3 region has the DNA TGTGCCAGCAGTTTTGTCAGGGATACTGAAGCTTTCTTT. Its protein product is CASSFVRDTEAFF. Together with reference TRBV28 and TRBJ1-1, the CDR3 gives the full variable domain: DVKVTQSSRYLVKRTGEKVFLECVQDMDHENMFWYRQDPGLGLRLIYFSYDVKMKEKGDIPEGYSVSREKKERFSLILESASTNQTSMYLCASSFVRDTEAFFGQGTRLTVV.

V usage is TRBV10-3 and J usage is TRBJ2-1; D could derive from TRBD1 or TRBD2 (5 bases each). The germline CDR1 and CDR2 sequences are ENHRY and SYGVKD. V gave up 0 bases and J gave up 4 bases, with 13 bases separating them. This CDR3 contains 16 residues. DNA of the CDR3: TGTGCCATCAGTGAGTCGGCAGGGAGCAGGTACAATGAGCAGTTCTTC. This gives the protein CAISESAGSRYNEQFF.

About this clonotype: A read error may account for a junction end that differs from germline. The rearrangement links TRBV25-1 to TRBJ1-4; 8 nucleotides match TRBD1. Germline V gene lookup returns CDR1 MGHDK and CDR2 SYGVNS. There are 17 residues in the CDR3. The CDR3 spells CACSEPGGRGGNEKLFF. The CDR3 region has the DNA TGTGCCTGCAGTGAACCAGGGGGCAGGGGGGGTAATGAAAAACTGTTTTTT.